A single T cell receptor beta chain is shown here with its context. The sample comes from a study of blood T cell repertoires in COVID-19. The overall study: PBMCs, B-cell-depleted T cells, or T cells were the source of the cDNA or gDNA that made up the material.

In the original processing: Estimates of nucleated cell counts were drawn from the amplification of reference gene primers. The assay was immunoSEQ multiplex PCR, and TCRdb's table has in-frame clones only and misses some. That table supplies the V and J calls and clone size; D and trimming were determined from the DNA. The sample lists 40,000 or so clones; 70% to 90% were seen once. Source material: peripheral blood. This receptor was obtained from a man between 60 and 75 years old with COVID-19, enrolled during active disease.

The CDR3 spells CASSPDRANQPQHF. In nucleotides, the CDR3 is TGTGCCAGCAGTCCAGACAGGGCCAATCAGCCCCAGCATTTT. The chain carries TRBV28 and TRBJ1-5; TRBD1 matches 7 bases. V shed 5 bases and J 3 bases; nucleotides not matched to a gene: 4. The CDR3 totals 14 residues. Germline CDR1 and CDR2: MDHEN and SYDVKM.